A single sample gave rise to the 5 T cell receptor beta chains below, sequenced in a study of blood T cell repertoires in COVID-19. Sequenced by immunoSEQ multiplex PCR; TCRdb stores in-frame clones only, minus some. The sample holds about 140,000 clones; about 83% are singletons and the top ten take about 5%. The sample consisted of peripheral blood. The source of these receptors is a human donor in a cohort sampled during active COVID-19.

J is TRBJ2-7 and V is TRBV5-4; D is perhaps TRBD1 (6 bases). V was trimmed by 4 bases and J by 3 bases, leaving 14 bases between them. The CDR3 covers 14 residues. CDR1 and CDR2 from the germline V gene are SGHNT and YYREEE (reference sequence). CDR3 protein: CASSPPGGFYEQYF. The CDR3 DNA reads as TGTGCCAGCAGCCCCCCTGGGGGCTTCTACGAGCAGTACTTC.

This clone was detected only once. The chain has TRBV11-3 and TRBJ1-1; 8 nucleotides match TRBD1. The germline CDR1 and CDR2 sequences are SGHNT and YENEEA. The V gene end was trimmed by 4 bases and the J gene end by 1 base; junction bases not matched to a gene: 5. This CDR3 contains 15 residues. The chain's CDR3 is CASSSRTGRNTEAFF. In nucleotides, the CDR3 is TGTGCCAGCAGCTCACGGACAGGGAGGAACACTGAAGCTTTCTTT.

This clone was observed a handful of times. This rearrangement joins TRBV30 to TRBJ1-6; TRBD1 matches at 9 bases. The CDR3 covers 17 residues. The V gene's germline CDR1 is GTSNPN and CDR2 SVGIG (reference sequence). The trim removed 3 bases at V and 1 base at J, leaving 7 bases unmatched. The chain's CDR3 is CAWSSGTGRSYNSPLHF. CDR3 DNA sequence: TGTGCCTGGAGCTCGGGGACAGGGAGGTCCTATAATTCACCCCTCCACTTT.

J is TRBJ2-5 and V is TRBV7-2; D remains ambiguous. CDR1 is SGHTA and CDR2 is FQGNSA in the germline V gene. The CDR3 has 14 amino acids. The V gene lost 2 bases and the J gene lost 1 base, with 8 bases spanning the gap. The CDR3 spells CASSLFTAQETQYF. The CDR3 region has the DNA TGTGCCAGCAGCTTATTCACAGCCCAAGAGACCCAGTACTTC.

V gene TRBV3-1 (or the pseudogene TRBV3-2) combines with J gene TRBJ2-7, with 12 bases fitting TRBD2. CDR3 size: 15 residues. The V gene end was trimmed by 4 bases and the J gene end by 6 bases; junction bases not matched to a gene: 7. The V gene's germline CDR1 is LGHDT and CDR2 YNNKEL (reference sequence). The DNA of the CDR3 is TGTGCCAGCAGCCTGACTAGCGGGAGAGGTCGCGAGCAGTACTTC. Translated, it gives CASSLTSGRGREQYF.